The T cell receptor beta chain described here comes from a study of spatial heterogeneity in lung cancer (dated by TCRdb to between 2017 and 2020). About the investigation overall: More beta-chain than alpha-chain transcripts were consistently detected, likely reflecting higher beta-chain transcript abundance. TCR alpha and beta repertoires were quantitatively compared across multiple tumor regions, matched nontumor lung and blood in non-small cell lung cancer. Nonsynonymous mutation counts, determined by whole-exome sequencing of tumor tissue, were related to features of the TCR repertoire. TCR transcript counts in tumor regions correlated strongly with a T cell transcriptional module score from matched bulk RNA-seq. In the raw uncorrected reads, each unique combination of TCR and UMI appeared more than ten times on average. At surgery, both alpha and beta chains were TCR-sequenced in under 250 tumor regions, over 61 matched nontumor lung samples and around 50 PBMC samples.

For CDR1 and CDR2, the germline V gene (reference sequence) lists SGHNT and YYREEE. From cysteine to phenylalanine, the CDR3 is 15 amino acids long. Only the CDR3 DNA stays, 45 bases, in frame from base 1. V and J are trimmed by 0 bases and 4 bases, and the gene matches miss 2 bases of the junction. General conclusions and limits of the study: Estimated TCR-seq coverage of tumor T cells was only about 6.5% for alpha chains and roughly 13% for beta chains. The count of ubiquitous expanded TCRs correlated with the count of ubiquitous nonsynonymous mutations, and the count of regional expanded TCRs correlated with the count of regional nonsynonymous mutations. Additional single-cell paired TCR alpha and beta sequencing was considered necessary to confirm, at a functional level, the hypothesis that regional TCRs recognize regional mutations. A correlation was observed between the number of expanded intratumoral alpha and beta TCRs and the tumor nonsynonymous mutation count.

Receptors were amplified or captured by 5' RACE. For sequencing, a NextSeq 500 was employed. To allow correction of PCR and sequencing errors, the TCR library protocol tagged every TCR cDNA molecule with a unique molecular identifier. Processing in the source paper ran as follows. TCR identification, UMI-based error correction and CDR3 extraction were all carried out with Decombinator tools. Expanded TCRs were defined as those above a frequency of 2 per 1,000, corresponding to the top 1% of the tumor frequency distribution. Expanded tumor TCRs were classed as regional if statistically deemed absent (corrected P<0.05) from at least one tumor region, otherwise ubiquitous. Renyi diversity was computed with the R vegan package after each repertoire had been subsampled 100 times to 5,000 TCRs. CDR3 similarity networks were built from amino acid triplet string-kernel similarity, connecting CDR3s with pairwise similarity above 0.82. Using fastp trimming at Q25 and MiXCR clonotype assembly, TCRdb reanalyzed the public sequencing data and kept in-frame beta chains. Under each unique CDR3 protein, matching rows form one entry showing the most common genes and DNA. Here the V and J calls rest on TCRdb's processing, not on the authors' analysis. This sample comprises about 13,000 distinct CDR3 sequences, around 3.1% of them detected only once. The biggest ten clones account for roughly 15% of the sample.

This clonotype was detected many times. The target of this receptor is not known. No base quality information exists; no much larger clone differs at one position. The intended sense of this specimen's time point label: sample taken at primary tumor resection. The donors were about 65 patients from the lung TRACERx cohort who had early-stage, untreated non-small cell lung cancer. TCR sequencing used whole RNA extracted from tumor and nontumor lung tissue, or from cryopreserved PBMC samples, without cell sorting. Only patients for whom sufficient RNA was available from at least two tumor regions were selected for TCR sequencing. A lung pathologist reviewed the tumor and adjacent nontumor lung specimens before the specimens were selected.

The starting material was lung tumor tissue, obtained at surgery. The clonotype originates from a male donor with early-stage non-small cell lung cancer. The V and J genes are TRBV5-4 and TRBJ2-2; 8 bases in between match TRBD1. The CDR3 reads as follows: CASSLVDRATGELFF. The sequenced DNA is TGTGCCAGCAGCTTGGTGGACAGGGCCACCGGGGAGCTGTTTTTT.